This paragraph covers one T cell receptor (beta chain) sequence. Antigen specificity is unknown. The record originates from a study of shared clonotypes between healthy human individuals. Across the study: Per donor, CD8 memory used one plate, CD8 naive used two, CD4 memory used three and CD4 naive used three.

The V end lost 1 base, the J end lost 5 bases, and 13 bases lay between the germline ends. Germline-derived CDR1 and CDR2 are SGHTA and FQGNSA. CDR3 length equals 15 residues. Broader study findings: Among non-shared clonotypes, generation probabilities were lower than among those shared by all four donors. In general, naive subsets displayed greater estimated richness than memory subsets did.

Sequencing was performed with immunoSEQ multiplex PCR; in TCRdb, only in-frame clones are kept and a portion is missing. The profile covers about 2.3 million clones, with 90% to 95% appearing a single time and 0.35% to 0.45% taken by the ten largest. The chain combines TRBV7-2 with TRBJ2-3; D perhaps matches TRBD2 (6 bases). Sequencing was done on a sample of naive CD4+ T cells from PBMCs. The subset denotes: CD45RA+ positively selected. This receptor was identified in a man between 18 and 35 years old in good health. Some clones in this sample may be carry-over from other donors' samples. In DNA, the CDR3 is TGTGCCAGCAGCTTAGTCCGACTAGGTGGAGATACGCAGTATTTT. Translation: CASSLVRLGGDTQYF.